This TCR beta chain was captured by sequencing in a study of beta chain features in type 1 diabetes. Study summary: The patients were much like the healthy donors in age, gender and cell yields.

The CDR3 length is 15 residues. The germline CDR1 and CDR2 sequences are KGHSH and LQKENI. With 4 bases clipped from V and 9 bases from J, the junction kept 11 bases outside the gene matches. Findings and caveats of the study: The VDJ junctions of type 1 diabetes patients carried fewer insertions and more deletions. Type 1 diabetes patients had moderately but significantly shorter TCRB CDR3s in all four CD4+ subsets.

Each donor gave one heparinised blood draw averaging about 116 mL. All of the isolated RNA was reverse transcribed, so expressed TCRB transcripts were sequenced. Here immunoSEQ multiplex PCR was the method, and the copy in TCRdb shows in-frame clones only, minus some. The sample has just under 150,000 clones, about 13% seen once. This clone was counted only a few times. What it binds is not known. This clonotype was obtained from a man aged 18 to 30 with type 1 diabetes. Source material: central memory CD4+ T cells from blood. V and J are TRBV18 and TRBJ2-1; 8 bases are a match to TRBD1. CDR3 residues: CASSLQGALSLEQFF. CDR3 sequence (DNA): TGTGCCAGCTCACTCCAGGGGGCGCTTAGTCTTGAGCAGTTCTTC.